Shown below are 12 T cell receptor beta chains from a single sample sequenced in a study of T-cell memory formation after mild COVID-19. Via MiXCR, TCRdb re-called the 5' RACE reads, giving one row per CDR3 protein. There are roughly 200,000 distinct CDR3 sequences in the sample; approximately 20% occur only once, and 2.4% lies in the top ten. The sample taken for sequencing was PBMCs or a T cell subset sorted from them (not recorded which). Receptor source: an adult woman who had mild COVID-19 (a few samples of this study predate the infection). Cell type and time point are not known.

The chain combines TRBV19 with TRBJ2-2; D might be TRBD2 (5 bases). Germline V gene sequence: CDR1 LNHDA, CDR2 SQIVND (reference sequence). V shed 6 bases and J shed 4 bases, with 9 bases lying between them. The CDR3 runs 13 residues. DNA of the CDR3: TGTGCCAGTAGGCTAGCCGGCACCGGGGAGCTGTTTTTT. This codes for CASRLAGTGELFF. Looking up the rest from reference TRBV19 and TRBJ2-2 gives the full variable domain: DGGITQSPKYLFRKEGQNVTLSCEQNLNHDAMYWYRQDPGQGLRLIYYSQIVNDFQKGDIAEGYSVSREKKESFPLTVTSAQKNPTAFYLCASRLAGTGELFFGEGSRLTVL.

In this sample, this clonotype turned up a few times. The rearrangement uses TRBV10-3 and TRBJ1-4; the D gene is possibly TRBD1 (6 bases). The germline V and J ends were trimmed by 7 bases and 7 bases, with 13 bases remaining between them. The CDR3 has 13 residues. Germline lookup yields CDR1 ENHRY and CDR2 SYGVKD. CDR3: CAIKQQGFEKLFF. For the CDR3, the DNA is TGTGCCATCAAACAACAGGGATTTGAAAAACTGTTTTTT.

The chain has TRBV27 and TRBJ1-6; D remains ambiguous. The V end lost 3 bases, the J end lost 10 bases, and 13 bases lay between the germline ends. CDR3 length: 14 amino acids. Germline CDR1 MNHEY, CDR2 SMNVEV (reference sequence). The CDR3 protein is CASSFRVIGSPLHF. The CDR3 DNA reads TGTGCCAGCAGTTTTCGGGTGATTGGATCACCCCTCCACTTT.

CDR3 sequence: CAISESTGAGDGETQYF. The CDR3 nucleotides read TGTGCCATCAGTGAGTCGACGGGAGCGGGGGACGGGGAGACCCAGTACTTC. The gene calls are TRBV10-3 and TRBJ2-5; 8 nucleotides match TRBD2. The CDR3 contains 17 residues. Germline assignment: CDR1 ENHRY and CDR2 SYGVKD. The V gene end was trimmed by 0 bases and the J gene end by 5 bases; junction bases not matched to a gene: 11.

The V call is TRBV12-3 or TRBV12-4, the J call TRBJ2-2, with D perhaps given as TRBD1 or TRBD2 (5 bases each). Trimming took 3 bases from V and 12 from J, leaving 14 bases between them. The CDR3 runs 13 residues. CDR3 in amino acids: CASSFEGTVKLFF. The DNA of the CDR3 is TGTGCCAGCAGTTTTGAGGGGACCGTTAAGCTGTTTTTT.

This chain uses TRBV19 with TRBJ1-2, with a weak D call TRBD1 (6 bases). CDR3 length: 15 residues. With 6 bases removed from V and 4 bases from J, the gap between germline ends came to 18 bases. CDR1 is LNHDA and CDR2 is SQIVND in the germline V gene (reference sequence). This CDR3 reads CASSDRGALGYGYTF. The CDR3 nucleotides read TGTGCCAGTAGCGACCGGGGGGCCTTGGGCTATGGCTACACCTTC.

The table lists this clonotype with many counts. CDR3 protein: CASSGTGGSYGYTF. The CDR3 region has the DNA TGTGCCAGCAGCGGGACAGGGGGATCCTATGGCTACACCTTC. The chain recombines TRBV7-2 with TRBJ1-2; 11 positions agree with TRBD1. Germline CDR1 reads SGHTA; CDR2 reads FQGNSA. J lost 4 bases, V lost 5 bases, and 3 bases had no gene match. The CDR3 consists of 14 residues.

The chain joins TRBV12-3 or TRBV12-4 to TRBJ2-3; a possible D gene is TRBD1 (5 bases). This CDR3 is 12 amino acids long. Trimming cost V 2 bases and J 9 bases, with 9 bases left between them. The CDR3 DNA is TGTGCCAGCAGTTTACTGGACACCACGCAGTATTTT. It specifies CASSLLDTTQYF.

The V and J genes are TRBV9 and TRBJ2-3; 11 bases are a match to TRBD2. Germline lookup yields CDR1 SGDLS and CDR2 YYNGEE. V lost 3 bases, J lost 7 bases, and 13 bases stayed unmatched. The CDR3 has 17 amino acids. Here the CDR3 DNA reads TGTGCCAGCAGCGCGGGGGTGAGACTAGCGGGGACTCATACGCAGTATTTT. The encoded protein is CASSAGVRLAGTHTQYF.

V and J are TRBV5-1 and TRBJ2-1; no clear D. This CDR3 region has 14 residues. The germline gives CDR1 SGHRS, CDR2 YFSETQ. Trimming pared 4 bases from V and 5 bases from J, leaving 13 bases between. CDR3 nucleotide sequence: TGCGCCAGCAGCACGACCGGGCCCCACAATGAGCAGTTCTTC. As protein: CASSTTGPHNEQFF. Filled out from reference TRBV5-1 and TRBJ2-1, the complete variable domain reads KAGVTQTPRYLIKTRGQQVTLSCSPISGHRSVSWYQQTPGQGLQFLFEYFSETQRNKGNFPGRFSGRQFSNSRSEMNVSTLELGDSALYLCASSTTGPHNEQFFGPGTRLTVL.

The chain carries TRBV7-2 and TRBJ2-5, with TRBD1 as a possible D gene (6 bases). Trimming took 5 bases from V and 6 from J, leaving 7 bases between them. CDR1 is SGHTA, CDR2 FQGNSA, per germline. CDR3 length: 11 residues. The CDR3 loop reads CASSDRQTQYF. In nucleotides, the CDR3 is TGTGCCAGCAGCGACAGGCAGACCCAGTACTTC.

This clonotype has a handful of counts. The chain has TRBV7-2 and TRBJ2-1; D unresolved. V was cut by 1 base and J by 6 bases, with 13 bases left in between. The CDR3 extends over 15 amino acids. The germline gives CDR1 SGHTA, CDR2 FQGNSA. CDR3 sequence (DNA): TGTGCCAGCAGCTTAGATCGCTCTGGCCCCAATGAGCAGTTCTTC. This sequence encodes CASSLDRSGPNEQFF. Based on the CDR3 plus reference TRBV7-2 and TRBJ2-1, the full variable domain is GAGVSQSPSNKVTEKGKDVELRCDPISGHTALYWYRQSLGQGLEFLIYFQGNSAPDKSGLPSDRFSAERTGGSVSTLTIQRTQQEDSAVYLCASSLDRSGPNEQFFGPGTRLTVL.